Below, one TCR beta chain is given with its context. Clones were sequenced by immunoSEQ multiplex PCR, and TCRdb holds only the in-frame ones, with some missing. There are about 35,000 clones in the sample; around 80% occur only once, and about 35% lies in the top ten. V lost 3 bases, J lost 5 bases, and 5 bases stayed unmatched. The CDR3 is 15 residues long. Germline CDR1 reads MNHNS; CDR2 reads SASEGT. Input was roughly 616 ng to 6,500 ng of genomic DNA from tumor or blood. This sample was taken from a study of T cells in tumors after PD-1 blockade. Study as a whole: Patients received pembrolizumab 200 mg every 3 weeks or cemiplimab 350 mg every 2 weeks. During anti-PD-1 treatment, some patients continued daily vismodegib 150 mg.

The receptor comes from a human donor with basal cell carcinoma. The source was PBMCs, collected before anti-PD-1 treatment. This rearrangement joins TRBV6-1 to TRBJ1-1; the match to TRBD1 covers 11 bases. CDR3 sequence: CASSESGQGATEAFF. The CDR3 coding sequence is TGTGCCAGCAGTGAGAGCGGACAGGGGGCGACTGAAGCTTTCTTT.